A selection of T cell receptor beta chains follows, all from one sample in a study of post-analysis software for immune sequencing data. One entry per CDR3 protein, called by TCRdb with MiXCR from the PCR reads. The top ten hold 1.7% of the sample, which has about 560,000 distinct CDR3 sequences, about 44% seen once. The specimen was blood. The source is a girl aged 5 to 17 with multiple sclerosis. Each CDR3 is given without its conserved first and last residue.

length	J	V	CDR3
11	TRBJ2-7	TRBV7-2	ASSGRAGEGQY
12	TRBJ2-1	TRBV7-3	ASSLNGHNNEQF
13	TRBJ2-6	TRBV12-3/TRBV12-4	ASTKTDSGANVLT
12	TRBJ1-4	TRBV9	ASSPTPRGEKLF
11	TRBJ1-3	TRBV10-3	AIPRFSGNTIY
15	TRBJ1-3	TRBV10-3	AISEAGGIRLGNTIY
9	TRBJ2-1	TRBV7-9	ASSILDEQF
11	TRBJ2-7	TRBV6-6	ASRTNRVAEQY
13	TRBJ2-5	TRBV6-2/TRBV6-3	ASINSGANQETQY
12	TRBJ2-7	TRBV20-1	GAPGLAGSYEQY
11	NA	TRBV7-7	ASSLSEGDEQY
16	TRBJ2-7	TRBV7-9	ASSPVGGPSILSYEQY
15	TRBJ1-1	TRBV6-2/TRBV6-3	ASRYRPKTAGTPEAF
10	TRBJ1-2	TRBV29-1	SVGEEGYGYT
13	TRBJ2-1	TRBV9	ASSASGQVHYEQF
12	TRBJ2-1	TRBV12-3/TRBV12-4	ASLTSGRDNEQF
15	TRBJ2-1	TRBV5-5	ASSSTVGSGSYNEQF
16	TRBJ2-1	TRBV27	ASSLLGTSGGAHNEQF
13	TRBJ2-1	TRBV6-4	ASSDGDSSYNEQF
13	TRBJ1-1	TRBV10-3	AISESAQMNTEAF
12	TRBJ2-3	TRBV29-1	SAATSGAGDTQY
12	TRBJ2-7	TRBV20-1	SASARGAVNEQY
10	TRBJ2-7	TRBV5-5	AGSLDPKAQY
13	TRBJ2-1	TRBV6-6	ASSLLQGTYNEQF
14	TRBJ1-1	TRBV12-3/TRBV12-4	ASSSQRGVTRTEAF
13	TRBJ2-5	TRBV7-2	ASSFVAGGQETQY
13	TRBJ1-3	TRBV12-3/TRBV12-4	ASSPQGARGNTIY
14	TRBJ2-6	TRBV19	ASSKREPSGANVLT
10	TRBJ2-7	TRBV7-2	ASSKQGFEQY
12	TRBJ1-1	TRBV7-2	ASSLVPVNTEAF
14	TRBJ2-3	TRBV9	ASIPTSNSSTDTQY
11	TRBJ2-2	TRBV29-1	SGTGVDTGELF
13	TRBJ1-2	TRBV5-1	ASSRSGVPNYGYT
13	TRBJ2-4	TRBV7-2	ASSLASGGQNIQY
13	NA	TRBV7-2	ASSLGGGSKETQY
13	TRBJ2-1	TRBV6-6	ASGSGLARYNEQF
11	TRBJ2-5	TRBV7-2	ASSSPGLETQY
14	TRBJ2-1	TRBV5-6	ASSLDGHTFYNEQF
10	TRBJ2-7	TRBV5-1	ASSLGEGEQY
12	TRBJ2-7	TRBV3-1	ASSPPLARYEQY
12	TRBJ2-1	TRBV29-1	SVEGWSSYNEQF
14	TRBJ2-3	TRBV11-2	ASSAWDRGRRDTQY
16	TRBJ1-2	TRBV5-6	ASSLPWRQVDANYGYT
13	TRBJ1-6	TRBV2	ASSPRGQDNSPLH